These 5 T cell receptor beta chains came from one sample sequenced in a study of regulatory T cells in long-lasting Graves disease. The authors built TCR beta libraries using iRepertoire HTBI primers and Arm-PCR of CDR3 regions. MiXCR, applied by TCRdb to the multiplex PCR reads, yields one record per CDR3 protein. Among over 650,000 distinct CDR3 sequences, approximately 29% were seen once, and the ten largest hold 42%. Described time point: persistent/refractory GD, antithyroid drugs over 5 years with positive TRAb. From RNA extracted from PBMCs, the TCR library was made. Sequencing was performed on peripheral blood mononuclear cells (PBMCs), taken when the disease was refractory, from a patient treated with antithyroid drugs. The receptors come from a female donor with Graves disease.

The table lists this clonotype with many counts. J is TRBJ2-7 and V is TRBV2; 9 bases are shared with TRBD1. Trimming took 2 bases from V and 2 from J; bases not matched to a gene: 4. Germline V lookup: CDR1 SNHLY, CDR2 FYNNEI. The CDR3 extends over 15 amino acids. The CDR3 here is CASSERGQGTYEQYF. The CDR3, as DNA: TGTGCCAGCAGTGAAAGGGGACAGGGTACCTACGAGCAGTACTTC.

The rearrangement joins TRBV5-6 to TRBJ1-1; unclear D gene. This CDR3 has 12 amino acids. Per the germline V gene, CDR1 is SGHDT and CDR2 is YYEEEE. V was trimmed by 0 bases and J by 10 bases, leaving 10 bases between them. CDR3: CASSLVEAGAFF. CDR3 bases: TGTGCCAGCAGCTTGGTGGAGGCTGGAGCTTTCTTT.

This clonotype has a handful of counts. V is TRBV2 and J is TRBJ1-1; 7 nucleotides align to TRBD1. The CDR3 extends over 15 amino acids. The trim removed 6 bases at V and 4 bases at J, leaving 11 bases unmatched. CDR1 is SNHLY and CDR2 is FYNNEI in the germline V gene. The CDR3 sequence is CASRAPGQWGTEAFF. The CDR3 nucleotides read TGTGCCAGCAGGGCCCCGGGACAGTGGGGCACTGAAGCTTTCTTT.

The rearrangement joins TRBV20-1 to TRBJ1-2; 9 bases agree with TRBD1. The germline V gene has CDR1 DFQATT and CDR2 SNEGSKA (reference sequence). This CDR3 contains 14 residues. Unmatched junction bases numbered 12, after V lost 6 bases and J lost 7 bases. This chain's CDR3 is CSAPITDRGVGYTF. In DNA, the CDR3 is TGCAGTGCCCCGATTACCGACAGGGGGGTTGGCTACACCTTC.

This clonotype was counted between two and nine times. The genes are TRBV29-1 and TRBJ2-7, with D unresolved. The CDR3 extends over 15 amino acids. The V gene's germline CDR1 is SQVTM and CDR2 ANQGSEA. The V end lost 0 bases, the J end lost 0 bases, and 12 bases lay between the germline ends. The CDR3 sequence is CSVEDRASSSYEQYF. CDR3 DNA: TGCAGCGTTGAAGATCGTGCTTCCAGCTCCTACGAGCAGTACTTC.